This is a list of T cell receptor beta chains from one sample in a study of cytomegalovirus exposure and HLA in healthy donors. TCRdb's table, derived via immunoSEQ multiplex PCR, lists solely in-frame clones and lacks some. The sample has 150,000 to 200,000 clones; more than 70% are singletons. Sequencing was carried out using PBMCs. Receptors originate from a girl aged 10 to 17 in good health and CMV-seronegative. Both conserved end residues are part of each CDR3. Each record gives: V gene, D gene, clone size, J gene, CDR3 protein, CDR3 DNA. A D gene is named only where the DNA matches it firmly. Only part of the rows carry a size: once, few, many, or a class if the clone is expanded.

V gene: TRBV1
D gene: -
clone size: -
J gene: TRBJ1-2
CDR3 protein: CTSSQDQGSSQSYGYTF
CDR3 DNA: TGCACCAGCAGCCAAGATCAGGGTTCGTCCCAATCCTATGGCTACACCTTC

V gene: TRBV5-6
D gene: -
clone size: -
J gene: TRBJ1-4
CDR3 protein: CASSLASSGGYTNEKLFF
CDR3 DNA: TGTGCCAGCAGCTTGGCATCGTCTGGGGGGTATACTAATGAAAAACTGTTTTTT

V gene: TRBV29-1
D gene: TRBD1
clone size: -
J gene: TRBJ1-3
CDR3 protein: CSVAPGQGFGNTIYF
CDR3 DNA: TGCAGCGTTGCGCCGGGACAGGGCTTTGGAAACACCATATATTTT

V gene: TRBV5-1
D gene: TRBD2
clone size: few
J gene: TRBJ2-3
CDR3 protein: CASSLGLAEDTDTQYF
CDR3 DNA: TGCGCCAGCAGCTTGGGACTAGCGGAAGACACAGATACGCAGTATTTT

V gene: TRBV27
D gene: -
clone size: -
J gene: TRBJ2-6
CDR3 protein: CASSLTGLLGNVLTF
CDR3 DNA: TGTGCCAGCAGTTTGACGGGACTTTTGGGCAACGTCCTGACTTTC

V gene: TRBV19
D gene: -
clone size: few
J gene: TRBJ1-5
CDR3 protein: CASSIDRGRNQPQHF
CDR3 DNA: TGTGCCAGTAGTATTGATCGGGGAAGGAATCAGCCCCAGCATTTT

V gene: TRBV19
D gene: -
clone size: -
J gene: TRBJ2-7
CDR3 protein: CASSIGPTEQYF
CDR3 DNA: TGTGCCAGTAGTATTGGGCCGACGGAGCAGTACTTC

V gene: TRBV5-1
D gene: TRBD1
clone size: many
J gene: TRBJ1-2
CDR3 protein: CASSSQGHVDYGYTF
CDR3 DNA: TGCGCCAGCAGCTCACAGGGGCATGTCGACTATGGCTACACCTTC

V gene: TRBV5-1
D gene: -
clone size: few
J gene: TRBJ2-3
CDR3 protein: CASSGGTSTDTQYF
CDR3 DNA: TGCGCCAGCAGTGGGGGGACTAGCACAGATACGCAGTATTTT

V gene: TRBV11-2
D gene: TRBD2
clone size: -
J gene: TRBJ2-2
CDR3 protein: CASSLDRTSGGAGELFF
CDR3 DNA: TGTGCCAGCAGCTTAGATCGGACTAGCGGGGGGGCCGGGGAGCTGTTTTTT

V gene: TRBV9
D gene: TRBD1
clone size: -
J gene: TRBJ1-3
CDR3 protein: CASSADRGLGNTIYF
CDR3 DNA: TGTGCCAGCAGCGCGGACAGGGGGCTCGGAAACACCATATATTTT

V gene: TRBV29-1
D gene: -
clone size: -
J gene: TRBJ1-1
CDR3 protein: CSADLGLISEAFF
CDR3 DNA: TGCAGCGCCGACCTAGGTCTCATTTCTGAAGCTTTCTTT

V gene: TRBV9
D gene: -
clone size: -
J gene: TRBJ1-2
CDR3 protein: CASSPRSPDTYGYTF
CDR3 DNA: TGTGCCAGCAGCCCACGTAGCCCGGACACCTATGGCTACACCTTC

V gene: TRBV11-3
D gene: TRBD2
clone size: -
J gene: TRBJ2-7
CDR3 protein: CASSLGLAGGSEQYF
CDR3 DNA: TGTGCCAGCAGCCTCGGACTAGCGGGCGGTTCCGAGCAGTACTTC

V gene: TRBV6-5
D gene: TRBD1
clone size: -
J gene: TRBJ1-2
CDR3 protein: CATISPGGVGYTF
CDR3 DNA: TGTGCCACGATTTCCCCAGGGGGCGTTGGCTACACCTTC

V gene: TRBV4-1
D gene: -
clone size: once
J gene: TRBJ1-1
CDR3 protein: CASSQISVSRGTEAFF
CDR3 DNA: TGCGCCAGCAGCCAGATATCCGTTTCGCGGGGCACTGAAGCTTTCTTT

V gene: TRBV11-2
D gene: TRBD2
clone size: -
J gene: TRBJ2-1
CDR3 protein: CASSTRTSGDEQFF
CDR3 DNA: TGTGCCAGCAGCACAAGGACTAGCGGGGATGAGCAGTTCTTC

V gene: TRBV6-5
D gene: TRBD2
clone size: -
J gene: TRBJ2-1
CDR3 protein: CASSQPSGGNEQFF
CDR3 DNA: TGTGCCAGCAGTCAACCTAGCGGGGGCAATGAGCAGTTCTTC

V gene: TRBV19
D gene: TRBD1
clone size: -
J gene: TRBJ1-1
CDR3 protein: CASSIRGQGGTEAFF
CDR3 DNA: TGTGCCAGTAGTATCCGGGGTCAGGGGGGTACTGAAGCTTTCTTT

V gene: TRBV28
D gene: -
clone size: -
J gene: TRBJ1-2
CDR3 protein: CASMGGGYDGYTF
CDR3 DNA: TGTGCCAGCATGGGGGGTGGGTACGATGGCTACACCTTC

V gene: TRBV19
D gene: -
clone size: -
J gene: TRBJ1-5
CDR3 protein: CASSIDEPGNNQPQHF
CDR3 DNA: TGTGCCAGTAGTATAGACGAGCCGGGAAACAATCAGCCCCAGCATTTT

V gene: TRBV5-1
D gene: TRBD1
clone size: -
J gene: TRBJ1-1
CDR3 protein: CASTRQGDTEAFF
CDR3 DNA: TGCGCCAGCACCCGACAGGGTGATACTGAAGCTTTCTTT

V gene: TRBV7-6
D gene: TRBD1
clone size: -
J gene: TRBJ2-2
CDR3 protein: CASSPPTGRNTGELFF
CDR3 DNA: TGTGCCAGCAGCCCCCCGACAGGGAGAAACACCGGGGAGCTGTTTTTT

V gene: TRBV11-2
D gene: -
clone size: once
J gene: TRBJ1-1
CDR3 protein: CASSLNSNTEAFF
CDR3 DNA: TGTGCCAGCAGCTTAAACAGTAACACTGAAGCTTTCTTT

V gene: TRBV27
D gene: -
clone size: -
J gene: TRBJ1-3
CDR3 protein: CASSFRGIAGNTIYF
CDR3 DNA: TGTGCCAGCAGTTTCCGGGGAATCGCCGGAAACACCATATATTTT

V gene: TRBV9
D gene: -
clone size: few
J gene: TRBJ1-2
CDR3 protein: CASSVRVDYGYTF
CDR3 DNA: TGTGCCAGCAGCGTCCGGGTCGACTATGGCTACACCTTC

V gene: TRBV27
D gene: -
clone size: -
J gene: TRBJ1-1
CDR3 protein: CASSPGINTEAFF
CDR3 DNA: TGTGCCAGCAGTCCGGGGATTAACACTGAAGCTTTCTTT